The T cell receptor (beta chain) under discussion was sequenced for a study of cytomegalovirus exposure and HLA in healthy donors. Study findings and constraints: Among TCR beta chains, those listed as cytomegalovirus-associated numbered roughly 150. Most CMV-associated TCR beta chains appeared HLA-restricted in a later analysis.

PCR primers comprised 60 Vbeta and 13 Jbeta primers. Generated by immunoSEQ multiplex PCR, the TCRdb table keeps only in-frame clones and is missing some. The table has 150,000 to 200,000 clones, 60% to 80% seen once. Trimming left V 5 bases short and J 2 bases short, with 15 bases between. The CDR3 loop spans 15 amino acids. Germline CDR1 MDHEN, CDR2 SYDVKM. Comments on this clone: Its antigen is unidentified.

The specimen was PBMCs. The V call is TRBV28, the J call TRBJ1-2; a possible D gene is TRBD1 (6 bases). The clonotype originates from a woman between 45 and 65 years old in good health and CMV-seropositive. The CDR3 here is CASSATGTVNYGYTF. CDR3 bases: TGTGCCAGCAGTGCTACAGGGACCGTGAACTATGGCTACACCTTC.